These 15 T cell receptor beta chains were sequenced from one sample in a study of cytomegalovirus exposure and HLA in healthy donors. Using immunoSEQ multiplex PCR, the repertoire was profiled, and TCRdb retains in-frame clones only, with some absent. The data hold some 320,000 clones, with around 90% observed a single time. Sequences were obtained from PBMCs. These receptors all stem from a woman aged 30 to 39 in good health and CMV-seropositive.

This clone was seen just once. The CDR3 nucleotides read TGTGCCACTAGGCGGGCCGGGAACACTGAAGCTTTCTTT. It yields the protein CATRRAGNTEAFF. The chain carries TRBV27 and TRBJ1-1, with D uncertain. Germline lookup yields CDR1 MNHEY and CDR2 SMNVEV (reference sequence). Deletions cut 10 bases from V and 1 base from J, with 13 bases between. The CDR3 contains 13 residues.

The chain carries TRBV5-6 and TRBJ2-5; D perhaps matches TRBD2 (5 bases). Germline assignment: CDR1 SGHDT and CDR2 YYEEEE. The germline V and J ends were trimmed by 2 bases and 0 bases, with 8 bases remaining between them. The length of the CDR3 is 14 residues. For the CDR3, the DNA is TGTGCCAGCAGCTTAGGGAGTTACCAAGAGACCCAGTACTTC. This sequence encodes CASSLGSYQETQYF. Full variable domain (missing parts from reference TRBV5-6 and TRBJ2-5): DAGVTQSPTHLIKTRGQQVTLRCSPKSGHDTVSWYQQALGQGPQFIFQYYEEEERQRGNFPDRFSGHQFPNYSSELNVNALLLGDSALYLCASSLGSYQETQYFGPGTRLLVL.

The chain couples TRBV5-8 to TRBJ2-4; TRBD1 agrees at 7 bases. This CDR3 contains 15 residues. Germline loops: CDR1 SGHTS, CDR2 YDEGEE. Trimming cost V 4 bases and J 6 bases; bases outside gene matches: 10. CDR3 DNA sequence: TGTGCCAGCAGCAGGACAGGTTATTCCGGAAACATTCAGTACTTC. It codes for CASSRTGYSGNIQYF.

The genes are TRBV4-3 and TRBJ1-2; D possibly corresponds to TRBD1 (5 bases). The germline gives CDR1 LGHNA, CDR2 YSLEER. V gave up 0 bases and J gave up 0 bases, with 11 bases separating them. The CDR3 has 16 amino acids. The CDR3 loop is CASSQDGRASNYGYTF. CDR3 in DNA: TGCGCCAGCAGCCAAGACGGCAGGGCCTCTAACTATGGCTACACCTTC.

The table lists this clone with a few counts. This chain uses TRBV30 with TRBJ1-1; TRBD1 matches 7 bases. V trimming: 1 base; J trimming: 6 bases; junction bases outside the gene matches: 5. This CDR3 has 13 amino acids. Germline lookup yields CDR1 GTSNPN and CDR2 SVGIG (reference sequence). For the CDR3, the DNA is TGTGCCTGGAGTGGAAGACAGGGCCCTGAAGCTTTCTTT. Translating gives CAWSGRQGPEAFF.

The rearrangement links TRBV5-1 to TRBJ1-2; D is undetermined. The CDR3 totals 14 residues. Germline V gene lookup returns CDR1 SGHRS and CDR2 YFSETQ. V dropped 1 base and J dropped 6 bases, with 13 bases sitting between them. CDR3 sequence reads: CASSLSGRIDGYTF. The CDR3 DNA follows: TGCGCCAGCAGCTTGTCTGGCAGGATAGATGGCTACACCTTC.

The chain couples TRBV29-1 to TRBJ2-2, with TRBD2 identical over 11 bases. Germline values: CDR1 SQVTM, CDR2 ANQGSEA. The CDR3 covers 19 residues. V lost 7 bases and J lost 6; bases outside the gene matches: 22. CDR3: CSAQDSREALAGVPGELFF. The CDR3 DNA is TGCAGCGCCCAGGACTCCCGCGAAGCACTAGCGGGAGTACCCGGGGAGCTGTTTTTT.

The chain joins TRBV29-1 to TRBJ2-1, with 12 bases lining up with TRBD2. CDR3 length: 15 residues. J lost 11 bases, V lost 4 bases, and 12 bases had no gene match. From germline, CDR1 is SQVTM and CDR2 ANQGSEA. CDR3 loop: CSVGLGLAGGGKQFF. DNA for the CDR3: TGCAGCGTTGGATTGGGGCTAGCGGGAGGGGGGAAGCAGTTCTTC.

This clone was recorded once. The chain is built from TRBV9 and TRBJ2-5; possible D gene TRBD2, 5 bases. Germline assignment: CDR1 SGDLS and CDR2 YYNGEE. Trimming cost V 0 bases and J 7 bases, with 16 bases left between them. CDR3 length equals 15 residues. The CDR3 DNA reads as TGTGCCAGCAGCGTAGATATGGCGTCCGCGGGGACCCAGTACTTC. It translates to CASSVDMASAGTQYF. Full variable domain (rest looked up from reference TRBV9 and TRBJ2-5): DSGVTQTPKHLITATGQRVTLRCSPRSGDLSVYWYQQSLDQGLQFLIQYYNGEERAKGNILERFSAQQFPDLHSELNLSSLELGDSALYFCASSVDMASAGTQYFGPGTRLLVL.

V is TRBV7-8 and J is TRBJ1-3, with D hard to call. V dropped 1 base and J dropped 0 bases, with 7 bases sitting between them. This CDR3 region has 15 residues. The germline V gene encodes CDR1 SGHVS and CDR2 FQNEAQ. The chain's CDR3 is CASSLVASSGNTIYF. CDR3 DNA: TGTGCCAGCAGCTTAGTGGCCAGCTCTGGAAACACCATATATTTT.

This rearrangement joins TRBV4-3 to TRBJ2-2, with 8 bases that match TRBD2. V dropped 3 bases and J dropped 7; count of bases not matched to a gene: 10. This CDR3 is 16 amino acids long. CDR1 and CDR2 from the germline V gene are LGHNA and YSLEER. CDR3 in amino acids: CASSHQRGTVDGELFF. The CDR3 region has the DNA TGCGCCAGCAGCCACCAGCGGGGGACGGTAGACGGGGAGCTGTTTTTT.

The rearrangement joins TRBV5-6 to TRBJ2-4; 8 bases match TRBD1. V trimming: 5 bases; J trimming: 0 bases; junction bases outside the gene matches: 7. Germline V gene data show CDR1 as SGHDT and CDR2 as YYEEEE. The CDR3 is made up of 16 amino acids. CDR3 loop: CASRLTGDLAKNIQYF. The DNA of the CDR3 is TGTGCCAGCAGGTTGACAGGGGACCTAGCCAAAAACATTCAGTACTTC.

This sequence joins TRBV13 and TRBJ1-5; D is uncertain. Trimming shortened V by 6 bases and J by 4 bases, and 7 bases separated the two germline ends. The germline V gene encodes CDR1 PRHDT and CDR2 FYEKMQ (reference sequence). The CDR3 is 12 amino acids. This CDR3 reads CASSSGNQPQHF. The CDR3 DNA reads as TGTGCCAGCAGTTCGGGTAATCAGCCCCAGCATTTT. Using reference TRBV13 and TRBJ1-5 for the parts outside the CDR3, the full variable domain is AAGVIQSPRHLIKEKRETATLKCYPIPRHDTVYWYQQGPGQDPQFLISFYEKMQSDKGSIPDRFSAQQFSDYHSELNMSSLELGDSALYFCASSSGNQPQHFGDGTRLSIL.

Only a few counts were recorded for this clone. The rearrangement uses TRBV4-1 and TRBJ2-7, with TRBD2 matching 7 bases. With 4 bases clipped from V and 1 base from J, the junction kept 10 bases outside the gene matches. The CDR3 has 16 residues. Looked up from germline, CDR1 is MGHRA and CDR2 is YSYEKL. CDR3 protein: CASSLGASGVSYEQYF. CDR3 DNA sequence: TGCGCCAGCAGCCTCGGGGCTAGCGGCGTATCCTACGAGCAGTACTTC.

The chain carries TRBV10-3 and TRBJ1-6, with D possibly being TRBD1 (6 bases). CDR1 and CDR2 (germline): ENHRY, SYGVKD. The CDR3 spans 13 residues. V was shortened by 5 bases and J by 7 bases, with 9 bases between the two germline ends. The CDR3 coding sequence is TGTGCCATCAGTCCGGGACAAAATTCACCCCTCCACTTT. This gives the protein CAISPGQNSPLHF.